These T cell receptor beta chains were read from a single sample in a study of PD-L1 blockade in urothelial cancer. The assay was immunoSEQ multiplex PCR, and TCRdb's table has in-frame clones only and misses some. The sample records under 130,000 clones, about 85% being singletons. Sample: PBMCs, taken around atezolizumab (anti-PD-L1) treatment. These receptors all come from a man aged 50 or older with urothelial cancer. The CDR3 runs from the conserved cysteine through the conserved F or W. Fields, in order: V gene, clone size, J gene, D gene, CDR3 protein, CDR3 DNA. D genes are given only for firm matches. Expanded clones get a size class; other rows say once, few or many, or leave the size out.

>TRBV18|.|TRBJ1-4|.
CASSRDKVEKLFF
TGTGCCAGCTCACGGGACAAGGTAGAAAAACTGTTTTTT
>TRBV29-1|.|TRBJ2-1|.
CSVGLASYNEQFF
TGCAGCGTCGGGCTAGCCTCCTACAATGAGCAGTTCTTC
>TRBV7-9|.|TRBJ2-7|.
CASSPSTEEQYF
TGTGCCAGCAGCCCCTCAACAGAGGAGCAGTACTTC
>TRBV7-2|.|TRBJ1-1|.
CACRGGRVVTEAFF
TGTGCCTGTAGGGGGGGGAGAGTGGTAACTGAAGCTTTCTTT
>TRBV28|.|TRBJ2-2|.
CASIPGHPNTGELFF
TGTGCCAGCATTCCGGGACACCCTAACACCGGGGAGCTGTTTTTT
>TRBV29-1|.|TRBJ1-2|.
CSVGQAHGYTF
TGCAGCGTTGGACAGGCACATGGCTACACCTTC
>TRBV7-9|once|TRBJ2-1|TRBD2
CASSRSGRESYNEQFF
TGTGCCAGCAGCCGTAGCGGGAGGGAGTCCTACAATGAGCAGTTCTTC
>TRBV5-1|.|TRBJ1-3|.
CASSLTGRVDLGNTIYF
TGCGCCAGCAGCTTGACAGGGCGAGTGGATCTAGGAAACACCATATATTTT
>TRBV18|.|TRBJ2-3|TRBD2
CASSPWTSGSQDTQYF
TGTGCCAGCTCACCCTGGACTAGCGGGAGTCAAGATACGCAGTATTTT
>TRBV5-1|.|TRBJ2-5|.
CASSLDDWRQETQYF
TGCGCCAGCAGCTTGGATGACTGGCGCCAAGAGACCCAGTACTTC
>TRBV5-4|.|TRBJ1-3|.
CASSLVPGPIGNTIYF
TGTGCCAGCAGCTTGGTGCCCGGTCCGATTGGAAACACCATATATTTT
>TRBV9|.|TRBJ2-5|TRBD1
CASSVSSTSGGRGETQYF
TGTGCCAGCAGCGTATCTTCCACCTCAGGGGGCCGGGGGGAGACCCAGTACTTC
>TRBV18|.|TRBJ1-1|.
CASYREGRRNTEAFF
TGTGCCAGCTACAGGGAGGGGAGGAGGAACACTGAAGCTTTCTTT
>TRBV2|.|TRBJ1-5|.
CASSEVTGVQPQHF
TGTGCCAGCAGTGAAGTTACAGGCGTTCAGCCCCAGCATTTT
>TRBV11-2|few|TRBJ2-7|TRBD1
CASSYRDRADEQYF
TGTGCCAGCAGCTACCGGGACAGGGCCGACGAGCAGTACTTC
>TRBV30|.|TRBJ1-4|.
CAWNFQGNEKLFF
TGTGCCTGGAATTTCCAGGGGAATGAAAAACTGTTTTTT
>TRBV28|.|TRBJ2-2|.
CASRGHMNTGELFF
TGTGCCAGCAGGGGACACATGAACACCGGGGAGCTGTTTTTT
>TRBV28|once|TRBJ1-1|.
CASSLTYLLRRGNTEAFF
TGTGCCAGCAGTCTCACATACCTGTTAAGGCGGGGGAACACTGAAGCTTTCTTT
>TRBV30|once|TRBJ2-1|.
CAWIQPRRNEQFF
TGTGCCTGGATCCAGCCGAGGCGCAATGAGCAGTTCTTC
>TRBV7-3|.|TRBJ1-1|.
CASSRQSNTEAFF
TGTGCCAGCAGTCGACAGTCCAACACTGAAGCTTTCTTT
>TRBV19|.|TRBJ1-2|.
CASSIAQYNYGYTF
TGTGCCAGTAGCATCGCACAGTATAACTATGGCTACACCTTC
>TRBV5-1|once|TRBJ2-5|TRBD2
CASSLVASGRSETQYF
TGCGCCAGCAGCTTGGTCGCTAGCGGGAGGTCGGAGACCCAGTACTTC
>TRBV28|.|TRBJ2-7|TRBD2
CASRTSGSSYEQYF
TGTGCCAGCAGGACTAGCGGAAGCTCCTACGAGCAGTACTTC
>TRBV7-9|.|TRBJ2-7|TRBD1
CASSNEAGQGGLEQYF
TGTGCCAGCAGCAATGAGGCGGGACAGGGGGGTCTCGAGCAGTACTTC